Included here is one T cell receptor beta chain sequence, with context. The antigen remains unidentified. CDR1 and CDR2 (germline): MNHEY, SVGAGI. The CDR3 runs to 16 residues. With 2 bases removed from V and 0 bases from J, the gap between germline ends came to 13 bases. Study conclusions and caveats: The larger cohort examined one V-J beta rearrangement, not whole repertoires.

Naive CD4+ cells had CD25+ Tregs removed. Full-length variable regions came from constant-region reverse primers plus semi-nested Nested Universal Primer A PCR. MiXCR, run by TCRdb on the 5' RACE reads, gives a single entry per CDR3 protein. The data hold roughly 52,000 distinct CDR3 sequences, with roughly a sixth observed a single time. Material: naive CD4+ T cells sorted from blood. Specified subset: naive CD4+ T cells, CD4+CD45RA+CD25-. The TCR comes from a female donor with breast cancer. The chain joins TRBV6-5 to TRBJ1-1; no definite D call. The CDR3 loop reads CASSYRPPGMNTEAFF. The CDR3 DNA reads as TGTGCCAGCAGTTACCGCCCGCCCGGGATGAACACTGAAGCTTTCTTT.